This TCR beta chain derives from a study of Graves' ophthalmopathy and Graves' hyperthyroidism. Among the exclusions were patients with other autoimmune diseases, uncontrolled infections, pregnancy or lactation. This clonotype was seen repeatedly, ten times or more. Investigators amplified TCR beta CDR3 regions from RNA transcripts. Second-round multiplex PCR came after a first-round RT-PCR that employed HTBI primers. MiXCR, applied by TCRdb to the multiplex PCR reads, yields one record per CDR3 protein. The sample lists more than 1,000,000 distinct CDR3 sequences, about 36% seen once, with 11% in the top ten. After removal of 4 bases from V and 7 bases from J, the junction contained 15 bases not matched to a gene. CDR3 length equals 19 residues. Per the germline V gene, CDR1 is SEHNR and CDR2 is FQNEAQ (reference sequence).

The chain couples TRBV7-9 to TRBJ2-5, with 16 bases that match TRBD2. This receptor was taken from an adult man with Graves' hyperthyroidism. The sample comprised peripheral blood or thyroid tissue (not recorded which). In nucleotides, the CDR3 is TGTGCCAGCAGCTCCCCGGCGGGACTAGCGGGAGGGAAGGATGTGACCCAGTACTTC. This encodes CASSSPAGLAGGKDVTQYF.